The 5 T cell receptor beta chains in this list originate from one sample, sequenced in a study of metastatic and nonmetastatic thyroid tumors. There were no patients who had received any treatment before thyroid surgery. From the PCR reads, TCRdb re-called clones with MiXCR. This sample has some 15,000 clones, with around 13% found just once. The sample taken for sequencing was blood. The receptor set was obtained from a female donor with papillary thyroid cancer or a benign thyroid nodule (not recorded which). Some clones in this sample may be carry-over from other donors' samples.

This clone was counted ten times or more. At one of its ends the junction is not consistent with the germline gene, which may arise from a read error. This chain connects TRBV11-1 to TRBJ1-2; 10 bases line up with TRBD1. Germline V gene data show CDR1 as SGHAT and CDR2 as FQDESV (reference sequence). CDR3 length: 16 amino acids. In DNA form, the CDR3 reads TGTGCCAGCAGCCGAGGGACAGGGGCTCAACAGCATGGCCACACCTTC. Translating gives CASSRGTGAQQHGHTF.

Remarks on this clone: Being one base from a much bigger clone, this may be a read error. This sequence joins TRBV5-1 and TRBJ2-1, with TRBD2 as a possible D gene (6 bases). The germline CDR1 and CDR2 sequences are SGHRS and YFSETQ. This CDR3 is 15 amino acids long. Here the CDR3 reads CASSQEGTYYNEQFF. The CDR3, as DNA: TGCGCCAGCAGCCAGGAGGGAACCTACTACAATGAGCAGTTCTTT.

This chain uses TRBV6-1 with TRBJ2-7; the D gene is possibly TRBD2 (6 bases). Germline lookup yields CDR1 MNHNS and CDR2 SASEGT. Trimming took 5 bases from V and 2 from J, leaving 13 bases between them. CDR3 length equals 14 residues. In nucleotides, the CDR3 is TGTGCCAGCAGTACCGTGGCGGGGACCTACGAGCAGTACTTC. Protein sequence: CASSTVAGTYEQYF.

This clone occurred many times. The rearrangement joins TRBV18 to TRBJ1-4; D call uncertain. The CDR3 consists of 13 residues. Per germline, CDR1 KGHSH and CDR2 LQKENI. Trimming shortened V by 5 bases and J by 2 bases, and 6 bases separated the two germline ends. The CDR3 nucleotides read TGTGCCAGCTCATCTTACACTAATGAAAAACTGTTTTTT. Amino acids: CASSSYTNEKLFF.

This clone was counted ten times or more. Here the CDR3 DNA reads TGTGCCAGCAGCGTAGGAAGCGGGGGGGCATATACGCAGTATTTT. Its translation: CASSVGSGGAYTQYF. This rearrangement joins TRBV9 to TRBJ2-3, with 10 bases lining up with TRBD2. V gave up 0 bases and J gave up 7 bases; unmatched junction bases: 5. CDR3 length: 15 residues. CDR1 and CDR2 from the germline V gene are SGDLS and YYNGEE.